These T cell receptor beta chains were read from a single sample in a study of blood T cells in healthy people across ages. TCRdb reprocessed the 5' RACE reads via MiXCR and lists one record per CDR3 protein. This table has 650,000 to 800,000 distinct CDR3 sequences, around 45% appearing once. Material: blood. These receptors were obtained from a man aged 55 to 70 in good health. The CDR3 runs from the conserved cysteine through the conserved F or W. Each record gives: J gene, D gene, clone size, V gene, CDR3 protein, CDR3 DNA. A D gene is named only where the DNA matches it firmly. Clone size is stated in some rows and not others, as once, few, many or a class when expanded.

J: TRBJ1-3
D: -
size: -
V: TRBV12-3/TRBV12-4
CDR3: CASSLFGGNTIYF
DNA: TGTGCCAGCAGTTTGTTCGGAGGAAACACCATATATTTT

J: TRBJ2-7
D: TRBD1
size: -
V: TRBV4-1
CDR3: CASSHPGQFTYEQYF
DNA: TGCGCCAGCAGCCACCCGGGACAGTTCACCTACGAGCAGTACTTC

J: TRBJ1-2
D: TRBD1
size: many
V: TRBV28
CDR3: CASRSSGQGSYGYTF
DNA: TGTGCCAGCAGGTCGTCCGGACAGGGTAGCTATGGCTACACCTTC

J: TRBJ2-1
D: TRBD2
size: few
V: TRBV28
CDR3: CASSLFIAGENEQFF
DNA: TGTGCCAGCAGTTTATTCATAGCGGGGGAGAATGAGCAGTTCTTC

J: TRBJ2-5
D: -
size: -
V: TRBV7-2
CDR3: CASRPGGGVRNEQYF
DNA: TGTGCCAGCCGGCCCGGCGGGGGCGTCCGGAATGAGCAGTACTTC

J: TRBJ1-1
D: -
size: few
V: TRBV20-1
CDR3: CSARGGHAYTEAFF
DNA: TGCAGTGCTAGAGGGGGCCACGCCTACACTGAAGCTTTCTTT

J: TRBJ2-1
D: -
size: -
V: TRBV12-3/TRBV12-4
CDR3: CASSSGGASIDEQFF
DNA: TGTGCCAGCAGTTCCGGGGGAGCATCGATCGATGAGCAGTTCTTC

J: TRBJ1-2
D: TRBD1
size: -
V: TRBV15
CDR3: CATSRVGTGNYGYTF
DNA: TGTGCCACCAGCAGAGTCGGGACAGGGAACTATGGCTACACCTTC

J: TRBJ1-1
D: -
size: many
V: TRBV11-3
CDR3: CASSLKQGYLRGDTEAFF
DNA: TGTGCCAGCAGCTTAAAACAGGGTTACCTCCGTGGGGACACTGAAGCTTTCTTT

J: TRBJ2-1
D: -
size: -
V: TRBV5-1
CDR3: CASSLLGDSSYNEQFF
DNA: TGCGCCAGCAGCTTGTTAGGGGATAGCTCCTACAATGAGCAGTTCTTC

J: TRBJ1-5
D: TRBD1
size: -
V: TRBV4-3
CDR3: CASSLTGGSGQPQHF
DNA: TGCGCCAGCAGCCTCACAGGGGGTTCGGGGCAGCCCCAGCATTTT

J: TRBJ2-1
D: TRBD2
size: once
V: TRBV6-5
CDR3: CASRTGGSSYNEQFF
DNA: TGTGCCAGCAGAACCGGGGGGAGCTCCTACAATGAGCAGTTCTTC

J: TRBJ1-1
D: TRBD1
size: few
V: TRBV6-6
CDR3: CAIGQGANTEAFF
DNA: TGTGCCATCGGACAGGGGGCTAACACTGAAGCTTTCTTT

J: TRBJ2-2
D: TRBD2
size: -
V: TRBV6-1
CDR3: CASSPRGLAEISNTGELFF
DNA: TGTGCCAGCAGTCCCCGGGGACTAGCGGAGATTTCGAACACCGGGGAGCTGTTTTTT

J: TRBJ1-4
D: -
size: -
V: TRBV4-3
CDR3: CASSQDHGTYNEKLFF
DNA: TGCGCCAGCAGCCAAGATCATGGCACCTATAATGAAAAACTGTTTTTT

J: TRBJ2-4
D: -
size: few
V: TRBV7-9
CDR3: CASSATINGNIQYF
DNA: TGTGCCAGCAGCGCCACAATTAATGGGAACATTCAGTACTTC

J: TRBJ2-7
D: -
size: -
V: TRBV6-2/TRBV6-3
CDR3: CASSYGAGPAEQYF
DNA: TGTGCCAGCAGTTACGGGGCAGGGCCCGCTGAGCAGTACTTC

J: TRBJ2-3
D: TRBD2
size: -
V: TRBV7-2
CDR3: CASSPAGGQADTQYF
DNA: TGTGCCAGCAGCCCAGCGGGGGGGCAGGCAGATACGCAGTATTTT

J: TRBJ1-2
D: -
size: few
V: TRBV4-3
CDR3: CASSQDVGPTYGYTF
DNA: TGCGCCAGCAGCCAAGATGTGGGCCCGACCTATGGCTACACCTTC

J: TRBJ1-2
D: -
size: few
V: TRBV12-3/TRBV12-4
CDR3: CASREDSAYGYTF
DNA: TGTGCCAGCAGAGAAGACAGTGCCTATGGCTACACCTTC

J: TRBJ2-5
D: -
size: few
V: TRBV2
CDR3: CASRTEETQYF
DNA: TGTGCCAGCAGAACGGAAGAGACCCAGTACTTC

J: TRBJ1-2
D: -
size: -
V: TRBV5-1
CDR3: CASSEEGGVGYTF
DNA: TGCGCCAGCAGCGAGGAGGGCGGTGTAGGCTACACCTTC

J: TRBJ2-5
D: -
size: few
V: TRBV18
CDR3: CASSPPMPEQETQYF
DNA: TGTGCCAGCTCACCACCGATGCCGGAGCAAGAGACCCAGTACTTC

J: TRBJ2-5
D: TRBD2
size: -
V: TRBV7-9
CDR3: CATSGGPEETQYF
DNA: TGTGCCACAAGCGGGGGCCCCGAAGAGACCCAGTACTTC

J: TRBJ2-5
D: -
size: -
V: TRBV18
CDR3: CASSRGDSSYQETQYF
DNA: TGTGCCAGCTCACGGGGGGACAGCTCATACCAAGAGACCCAGTACTTC

J: TRBJ2-1
D: -
size: -
V: TRBV7-2
CDR3: CASSLDLGADRNEQFF
DNA: TGTGCCAGCAGCTTAGATCTGGGGGCCGATCGGAATGAGCAGTTCTTC

J: TRBJ2-7
D: -
size: many
V: TRBV20-1
CDR3: CSARGGAKGEQYF
DNA: TGCAGTGCTAGAGGTGGGGCCAAGGGCGAGCAGTACTTC

J: TRBJ2-7
D: -
size: -
V: TRBV7-2
CDR3: CASSLDIGGLGYEQYF
DNA: TGTGCCAGCAGCTTAGACATCGGGGGACTGGGTTACGAGCAGTACTTC

J: TRBJ1-4
D: TRBD1
size: -
V: TRBV19
CDR3: CASSAGTGGVRRNSEKLFF
DNA: TGTGCCAGTAGTGCGGGTACAGGGGGTGTTAGGAGGAACTCCGAAAAACTGTTTTTT

J: TRBJ1-4
D: -
size: -
V: TRBV11-2
CDR3: CASSLNFGVANEKLFF
DNA: TGTGCCAGCAGCTTAAACTTTGGTGTGGCTAATGAAAAACTGTTTTTT

J: TRBJ2-7
D: -
size: -
V: TRBV5-1
CDR3: CASSLARVDEQYF
DNA: TGCGCCAGCAGCTTAGCCAGGGTCGACGAGCAGTACTTC

J: TRBJ1-2
D: TRBD1
size: many
V: TRBV28
CDR3: CASTTRGQGTIYGYTF
DNA: TGTGCCAGCACTACGCGCGGACAGGGGACTATCTATGGCTACACCTTC

J: TRBJ1-1
D: -
size: -
V: TRBV12-3/TRBV12-4
CDR3: CASRRTDGTEAFF
DNA: TGTGCCAGCAGGCGGACAGACGGCACTGAAGCTTTCTTT

J: TRBJ1-2
D: -
size: few
V: TRBV27
CDR3: CASSRRGGSHYGYTF
DNA: TGTGCCAGCAGCCGTCGTGGGGGGTCTCATTATGGCTACACCTTC

J: TRBJ2-3
D: -
size: -
V: TRBV28
CDR3: CASSPGQEDTQYF
DNA: TGTGCCAGCAGCCCGGGCCAGGAGGATACGCAGTATTTT

J: TRBJ2-7
D: -
size: -
V: TRBV15
CDR3: CATSRDLRGYSGEQYF
DNA: TGTGCCACCAGCAGAGATTTAAGGGGGTATAGCGGCGAGCAGTACTTC

J: TRBJ2-1
D: -
size: few
V: TRBV2
CDR3: CATLTRTVGYNEQFF
DNA: TGTGCCACCCTCACCCGGACAGTTGGCTACAATGAGCAGTTCTTC

J: TRBJ1-5
D: TRBD1
size: -
V: TRBV7-2
CDR3: CASTQGGGEEPQHF
DNA: TGTGCCAGCACCCAGGGAGGGGGCGAGGAGCCCCAGCATTTT

J: TRBJ2-1
D: -
size: -
V: TRBV12-3/TRBV12-4
CDR3: CASSISIGNEQFF
DNA: TGTGCCAGCAGCATCAGTATAGGCAATGAGCAGTTCTTC

J: TRBJ2-1
D: -
size: -
V: TRBV12-3/TRBV12-4
CDR3: CASSLGTAQQFF
DNA: TGTGCCAGCAGTCTCGGGACGGCCCAGCAGTTCTTC

J: TRBJ2-1
D: -
size: -
V: TRBV7-2
CDR3: CASSSAQYNEQFF
DNA: TGTGCCAGCAGCTCTGCCCAGTACAATGAGCAGTTCTTC

J: TRBJ2-1
D: -
size: -
V: TRBV7-9
CDR3: CASSSPQGYNERFF
DNA: TGTGCCAGCAGCTCCCCCCAGGGTTACAATGAGCGGTTCTTC

J: TRBJ1-5
D: TRBD1
size: few
V: TRBV20-1
CDR3: CSAGPGQGYNQPQHF
DNA: TGCAGTGCAGGACCGGGACAGGGGTACAATCAGCCCCAGCATTTT

J: TRBJ2-1
D: -
size: -
V: TRBV21-1
CDR3: CASSKGGGNNEQFF
DNA: TGTGCCAGCAGCAAAGGGGGAGGGAACAATGAGCAGTTCTTC

J: TRBJ2-3
D: TRBD1
size: -
V: TRBV5-6
CDR3: CASSTPGGWTDTQYF
DNA: TGTGCCAGCAGCACCCCAGGGGGCTGGACAGATACGCAGTATTTT

J: TRBJ2-3
D: TRBD2
size: -
V: TRBV12-3/TRBV12-4
CDR3: CASSLGGNTQYF
DNA: TGTGCCAGCAGTTTGGGGGGGAATACGCAGTATTTT

J: TRBJ2-3
D: -
size: many
V: TRBV29-1
CDR3: CSVDWIQGHGTDTQYF
DNA: TGCAGCGTTGATTGGATACAGGGTCACGGCACAGATACGCAGTATTTT

J: TRBJ1-2
D: -
size: -
V: TRBV4-3
CDR3: CASSQDRDGAVYGYTF
DNA: TGCGCCAGCAGCCAAGATAGGGACGGGGCCGTCTATGGCTACACCTTC

J: TRBJ1-2
D: -
size: few
V: TRBV20-1
CDR3: CSARGYGYTF
DNA: TGCAGTGCTAGGGGCTATGGCTACACCTTC

J: TRBJ2-5
D: -
size: once
V: TRBV2
CDR3: CASIPDLGVRETQYF
DNA: TGTGCCAGCATCCCGGATCTAGGAGTCCGGGAGACCCAGTACTTC

J: TRBJ2-7
D: -
size: -
V: TRBV25-1
CDR3: CASSDAVSSYEQYF
DNA: TGTGCCAGCAGTGATGCAGTTAGCTCCTACGAGCAGTACTTC

J: TRBJ2-5
D: TRBD1
size: few
V: TRBV11-3
CDR3: CASSLGGDSQETQYF
DNA: TGTGCCAGCAGCTTAGGTGGGGACAGTCAAGAGACCCAGTACTTC

J: TRBJ2-5
D: TRBD1
size: many
V: TRBV4-1
CDR3: CASRPQDRGPGETQYF
DNA: TGCGCCAGCAGGCCTCAAGACAGGGGGCCGGGGGAGACCCAGTACTTC

J: TRBJ2-3
D: -
size: many
V: TRBV7-2
CDR3: CASRQGSTDTQYF
DNA: TGTGCCAGCCGGCAGGGCAGCACAGATACGCAGTATTTT

J: TRBJ2-5
D: -
size: -
V: TRBV6-5
CDR3: CASSNVGWQETQYF
DNA: TGTGCCAGCAGCAACGTAGGTTGGCAAGAGACCCAGTACTTC

J: TRBJ1-1
D: TRBD1
size: -
V: TRBV6-2/TRBV6-3
CDR3: CASSSGGHMNTEAFF
DNA: TGTGCCAGCAGTTCAGGGGGGCACATGAACACTGAAGCTTTCTTT

J: TRBJ2-7
D: TRBD2
size: few
V: TRBV29-1
CDR3: CSVPPGGITYEQYF
DNA: TGCAGCGTCCCCCCCGGGGGGATAACCTACGAGCAGTACTTC

J: TRBJ2-5
D: -
size: few
V: TRBV6-2/TRBV6-3
CDR3: CASSYSWSIQETQYF
DNA: TGTGCCAGCAGTTACTCGTGGTCTATCCAAGAGACCCAGTACTTC